These 29 T cell receptor beta chains share one sample of origin, sequenced in a study of cytomegalovirus exposure and HLA in healthy donors. The PCR had 60 Vbeta and 13 Jbeta primers. The data were produced by immunoSEQ multiplex PCR, yet TCRdb's version contains in-frame clones alone and is incomplete. The profile shows tens of thousands of clones, about two thirds of them singletons. The sequenced sample was PBMCs. These receptors all stem from a woman aged 40-49 years in good health and CMV-seropositive.

This clone was found a few times. The J gene is TRBJ2-2, the V gene TRBV7-9; TRBD1 matches at 7 bases. The CDR3 runs 15 residues. Unmatched junction bases numbered 2, after V lost 2 bases and J lost 2 bases. Germline CDR1 SEHNR, CDR2 FQNEAQ (reference sequence). This CDR3 reads CASSLNRGNTGELFF. As DNA, the CDR3 is TGTGCCAGCAGCTTAAACAGGGGAAACACCGGGGAGCTGTTTTTT.

The chain has TRBV19 and TRBJ2-7; D possibly corresponds to TRBD1 (7 bases). The CDR3 consists of 17 residues. Trimming shortened V by 6 bases and J by 8 bases, and 29 bases separated the two germline ends. The germline V gene has CDR1 LNHDA and CDR2 SQIVND (reference sequence). This CDR3 reads CASSLESGPGGFPQQYF. CDR3 coding DNA: TGTGCCAGTAGCCTTGAGAGCGGGCCAGGGGGTTTCCCGCAGCAGTACTTC.

Details on this clone: One junction end does not reproduce the germline sequence, and a read error may be involved. This chain joins TRBV30 and TRBJ1-3; D might be TRBD1 (6 bases). Germline CDR1 GTSNPN, CDR2 SVGIG (reference sequence). The CDR3 contains 15 residues. CDR3 bases: TGTGCCTGGGGTCTAGGGGGTTCGGCTGGAAACACCGTATATTTT. It yields the protein CAWGLGGSAGNTVYF.

This chain joins TRBV6-5 and TRBJ2-2; no clear D gene. Germline V gene data show CDR1 as MNHEY and CDR2 as SVGAGI. Trimming took 5 bases from V and 3 from J, leaving 7 bases between them. The CDR3 runs 13 residues. CDR3 coding DNA: TGTGCCAGCAGTCCCCATTACACCGGGGAGCTGTTTTTT. It encodes CASSPHYTGELFF.

The V call is TRBV7-9, the J call TRBJ2-5; 9 nucleotides align to TRBD1. The last part of the DNA fits TRBJ2-7 better; the J call may be wrong. Germline CDR1 reads SEHNR; CDR2 reads FQNEAQ (reference sequence). The CDR3 is 15 residues long. The CDR3 nucleotides read TGTGCCAGCAGCCCAAGGGGGACAGGGAACTACGAGCAGTACTTC. This gives the protein CASSPRGTGNYEQYF.

V and J are TRBV28 and TRBJ1-6; D unresolved. The CDR3 loop spans 16 amino acids. V shed 3 bases and J shed 4 bases, with 13 bases lying between them. Germline CDR1 is MDHEN and CDR2 is SYDVKM. The CDR3 sequence: CASSFPRVTYNSPLHF. The CDR3 nucleotides are TGTGCCAGCAGTTTTCCCCGGGTAACTTATAATTCACCCCTCCACTTT.

The CDR3 region has the DNA TGTGCCATCAGTGAGTCTAAAGAGCGGGGGGGCCGTGATACGCAGTATTTT. This sequence encodes CAISESKERGGRDTQYF. The J gene is TRBJ2-3, the V gene TRBV10-3; 10 nucleotides match TRBD2. Germline trimming cut 0 bases from V and 6 bases from J; bases unmatched to any gene: 9. The CDR3 contains 17 residues. Germline lookup yields CDR1 ENHRY and CDR2 SYGVKD.

This chain links TRBV5-6 with TRBJ1-2, with 7 bases fitting TRBD1. The length of the CDR3 is 13 residues. V was clipped by 5 bases and J by 4 bases; unmatched bases: 5. Germline V CDR1 and CDR2: SGHDT, YYEEEE. The CDR3 reads CASRQDRFYGYTF. In DNA, the CDR3 is TGTGCCAGCAGACAGGACAGGTTCTATGGCTACACCTTC.

This chain connects TRBV6-6 to TRBJ2-1, with D maybe TRBD2 (5 bases). This CDR3 has 12 amino acids. The V end lost 6 bases, the J end lost 5 bases, and 8 bases lay between the germline ends. The germline V gene has CDR1 MNHNY and CDR2 SVGAGI (reference sequence). Here the CDR3 reads CASSPGDNEQFF. CDR3 in DNA: TGTGCCAGCAGCCCCGGGGACAATGAGCAGTTCTTC.

V is TRBV5-6 and J is TRBJ2-1; no definite D call. Germline V CDR1 and CDR2: SGHDT, YYEEEE. Trimming shortened V by 6 bases and J by 10 bases, and 11 bases separated the two germline ends. This CDR3 comprises 11 residues. CDR3 sequence reads: CASTLAGEQFF. CDR3 coding DNA: TGTGCCAGCACCCTTGCCGGGGAGCAGTTCTTC.

The CDR3 nucleotides read TGTGCCAGCATTGCGGGCTTGAGCTCCTACGAGCAGTACTTC. As protein: CASIAGLSSYEQYF. V and J are TRBV2 and TRBJ2-7; a possible D gene is TRBD2 (5 bases). Trimming stripped 7 bases from V and 0 bases from J, with 13 bases between. Germline V gene data show CDR1 as SNHLY and CDR2 as FYNNEI. The CDR3 spans 14 residues.

There are a few counts of this clone. V is TRBV6-5 and J is TRBJ2-7; possibly TRBD1 for D (5 bases). The CDR3 is made up of 12 amino acids. Trimming cost V 6 bases and J 2 bases, with 8 bases left between them. CDR1 and CDR2 from the germline V gene are MNHEY and SVGAGI. The CDR3 region has the DNA TGTGCCAGCAGCAGACAGCCCTACGAGCAGTACTTC. This codes for CASSRQPYEQYF.

In this sample, this clone turned up a few times. This rearrangement joins TRBV7-3 to TRBJ2-2; 8 bases line up with TRBD1. CDR1 and CDR2 from the germline V gene are SGHTA and FQGTGA. J was trimmed by 3 bases and V by 5 bases; bases with no gene match: 5. This CDR3 comprises 15 residues. The CDR3 is CASSPGTGYTGELFF. As DNA, the CDR3 is TGTGCCAGCAGCCCAGGGACAGGCTACACCGGGGAGCTGTTTTTT.

The chain combines TRBV2 with TRBJ2-7; a weak D match, TRBD1 (6 bases). CDR3 length equals 14 residues. V lost 6 bases, J lost 2 bases, and 14 bases lay in between. The germline gives CDR1 SNHLY, CDR2 FYNNEI. The CDR3 is CASRRGHLTYEQYF. The CDR3, as DNA: TGTGCCAGCAGGAGGGGACACCTAACCTACGAGCAGTACTTC.

The V and J genes are TRBV10-2 and TRBJ2-7; tentatively, D is TRBD1 (6 bases). V lost 2 bases, J lost 7 bases, and 18 bases lay in between. The CDR3 spans 15 residues. From germline, CDR1 is WSHSY and CDR2 SAAADI. Here the CDR3 reads CASSEKGRGFREQYF. DNA for the CDR3: TGCGCCAGCAGTGAGAAGGGCAGGGGCTTTAGAGAGCAGTACTTC.

V usage is TRBV6-6 and J usage is TRBJ1-6, with D perhaps matching TRBD1 (6 bases). CDR1 and CDR2 (germline): MNHNY, SVGAGI (reference sequence). The ends were cut back, 11 bases at V and 4 bases at J, with 12 bases in the middle. The CDR3 is made up of 13 amino acids. The CDR3 region is CASRGEYNSPLHF. CDR3 nucleotides: TGTGCCTCCAGGGGAGAATATAATTCACCCCTCCACTTT.

The rearrangement uses TRBV11-2 and TRBJ2-7, with TRBD2 identical over 9 bases. Per germline, CDR1 SGHAT and CDR2 FQNNGV. The CDR3 runs 17 residues. The V segment lost 0 bases and the J segment 1 base; nucleotides outside the gene matches: 7. CDR3 residues: CASSLDRGLAGSYEQYF. The CDR3 region has the DNA TGTGCCAGCAGCTTAGATAGGGGGCTAGCGGGGTCCTACGAGCAGTACTTC.

The sample holds a few counts of this clone. The chain couples TRBV7-2 to TRBJ2-1, with TRBD2 matching over 7 bases. Germline lookup yields CDR1 SGHTA and CDR2 FQGNSA. V dropped 1 base and J dropped 3; count of bases not matched to a gene: 3. CDR3 length: 15 residues. Written as DNA, the CDR3 is TGTGCCAGCAGCTTAGGAGCGGGGAGCTACAATGAGCAGTTCTTC. As protein: CASSLGAGSYNEQFF.

The chain uses TRBV14 and TRBJ2-7, with TRBD1 identical over 9 bases. CDR3 size: 13 residues. The germline V gene encodes CDR1 SGHDN and CDR2 FVKESK. The V segment lost 8 bases and the J segment 3 bases; nucleotides outside the gene matches: 5. CDR3 sequence (DNA): TGTGCCAGCGACAGACAGGGGGTCTACGAGCAGTACTTC. It specifies CASDRQGVYEQYF.

The chain combines TRBV29-1 with TRBJ2-2; 8 bases match TRBD2. J gave up 3 bases and V 6 bases, and 3 bases lay outside the gene matches. The V gene's germline CDR1 is SQVTM and CDR2 ANQGSEA. CDR3 length: 13 residues. CDR3 coding DNA: TGCAGCGTCGGGGGGGGCTACACCGGGGAGCTGTTTTTT. Protein product: CSVGGGYTGELFF.

The gene calls are TRBV19 and TRBJ2-3, with 11 bases identical to TRBD2. Germline V gives CDR1 LNHDA, CDR2 SQIVND (reference sequence). The J segment lost 7 bases and the V segment lost 4 bases, leaving 10 bases of the junction unmatched. The CDR3 is 16 residues long. The CDR3 loop is CASSTLTSGEGNTQYF. The CDR3 DNA sequence: TGTGCCAGTAGTACGCTGACTAGCGGGGAGGGGAATACGCAGTATTTT.

This clone was observed a single time. This rearrangement joins TRBV5-1 to TRBJ1-3; D perhaps matches TRBD1 (6 bases). Germline loops: CDR1 SGHRS, CDR2 YFSETQ. The V end was cut by 0 bases, the J end by 2 bases, with 6 bases between. The CDR3 has 14 amino acids. The CDR3 DNA reads as TGCGCCAGCAGCTTGGCAGGGGCTGGAAACACCATATATTTT. It specifies CASSLAGAGNTIYF.

The sample holds a few counts of this clone. The genes are TRBV19 and TRBJ1-2, with D tentatively TRBD1 (6 bases). The CDR3 loop spans 14 amino acids. Germline assignment: CDR1 LNHDA and CDR2 SQIVND (reference sequence). Trimming took 7 bases from V and 8 from J, leaving 20 bases between them. The CDR3 reads CASNPRRQAGGYTF. The CDR3 DNA reads TGTGCCAGTAATCCGCGGCGACAGGCAGGGGGCTACACCTTC.

The chain combines TRBV5-1 with TRBJ2-5; 8 bases map to TRBD1. The CDR3 extends over 15 amino acids. J lost 5 bases, V lost 4 bases, and 10 bases had no gene match. CDR1 and CDR2 (germline): SGHRS, YFSETQ. The CDR3 protein is CASSPGTGPWETQYF. The CDR3 DNA is TGCGCCAGCAGCCCGGGGACAGGTCCATGGGAGACCCAGTACTTC.

The rearrangement links TRBV5-1 to TRBJ1-1; 7 positions agree with TRBD1. Germline V gives CDR1 SGHRS, CDR2 YFSETQ. V lost 4 bases, J lost 1 base, and 4 bases stayed unmatched. The CDR3 runs 14 residues. The DNA of the CDR3 is TGCGCCAGCAGCCAGGGGGTCGGGAACACTGAAGCTTTCTTT. Amino acid sequence: CASSQGVGNTEAFF.

CDR3 DNA sequence: TGTGCCAGCAGTGAGGGCAGCTACGAGCAGTACTTC. It encodes CASSEGSYEQYF. V and J are TRBV6-5 and TRBJ2-7; weak D call: TRBD2 (5 bases). In germline, CDR1 is MNHEY, CDR2 SVGAGI. With 5 bases removed from V and 3 bases from J, the gap between germline ends came to 8 bases. The CDR3 loop spans 12 amino acids.

The V gene is TRBV30, the J gene TRBJ2-5, with D perhaps TRBD2 (6 bases). Trimming shortened V by 4 bases and J by 0 bases, and 15 bases separated the two germline ends. CDR1 is GTSNPN and CDR2 is SVGIG in the germline V gene (reference sequence). CDR3 length equals 15 residues. The CDR3 nucleotides read TGTGCCTGGAACCATGGGTCGGGGGACCAAGAGACCCAGTACTTC. The encoded protein is CAWNHGSGDQETQYF.

The rearrangement uses TRBV7-2 and TRBJ1-2, with a possible D match to TRBD1 (5 bases). V gave up 1 base and J gave up 6 bases, with 9 bases separating them. CDR1 is SGHTA, CDR2 FQGNSA, per germline. The CDR3 runs 13 residues. CDR3 bases: TGTGCCAGCAGCTTAGGGGGCAGGGATGGCTACACCTTC. Its protein is CASSLGGRDGYTF.

This rearrangement joins TRBV21-1 to TRBJ2-1; the DNA was not used to check the table's D call, TRBD2. TRBV21-1 is annotated as a pseudogene. The CDR3 has 12 residues. In nucleotides, the CDR3 is TGTGCCAGAAAAACCTACTCGGATGAGCAGTTCTTC. Its translation: CARKTYSDEQFF.